This T cell receptor beta chain was identified during a study of T-cell reconstitution after alpha-beta-depleted transplantation in children (dated by TCRdb to about 2016). With regard to the full study: T-cell immune reconstitution after TCRalphabeta/CD19-depleted allogeneic hematopoietic cell transplantation in children was quantitatively tracked in the study by means of TCR repertoire profiling.

In light of the paper, this sample's treatment or condition label describes: allogeneic hematopoietic cell transplantation with graft depleted of TCRalphabeta T cells and CD19 B cells. The children who served as transplant recipients had been given grafts of TCRalphabeta/CD19-depleted allogeneic hematopoietic cells. Results and caveats for the whole study, not just this receptor: In some patients, high TCRbeta diversity at day 60 was attributed to recipient T cells and intrathymic progenitors that had survived conditioning. Hyperexpanded clone frequencies declined over subsequent months; after one year, T-cell counts and TCRbeta diversity were mostly attributed to newly produced T cells. About two months after transplant, the apparently early recovery of alphabetaT-cell counts reportedly depended on just several hundred clones that had expanded rapidly and came from non-depleted graft cells.

At the junction V is shortened by 1 base and J by 7 bases, with 11 bases in between. The CDR3, cysteine through phenylalanine, is 14 amino acids long. Only the CDR3 portion is preserved as DNA: 42 bases, with reading frame beginning at the first base. Library prep was done by PCR. Sequencing used an Illumina HiSeq 2500. To normalize quantification of the TCRbeta repertoire, the TCR libraries were built with molecular barcoding that relied on unique molecular identifiers. TCRdb ran its own pipeline on the public reads, namely fastp trimming at Q25 and MiXCR clone calling, and kept in-frame beta chains. Rows merge per CDR3 protein into single entries with the most common DNA and genes. For this sample the table gives some 550,000 distinct CDR3 sequences, of which under 25% were detected only once. The ten largest clones take up around 14% of the sample. To note about this clonotype: What this receptor recognizes is not known. There are no base qualities to consult, and no much larger clone falls within one base.

The chain is made from TRBV12-3 or TRBV12-4 and TRBJ2-4; a tentative D match to TRBD1 spans 6 bases. This clonotype was sampled from a boy younger than two who had a stem cell transplant for acute myeloid leukemia, so the T cells may come from the graft donor. This material consisted of PBMCs, mostly from graft donor cells, taken 360 days after TCRalphabeta/CD19-depleted stem cell transplant. The nucleotides are TGTGCCAGCAGTTTAGAGGGGGTCGGGAACATTCAGTACTTC. The resulting protein is CASSLEGVGNIQYF.